One and the same sample provided the 18 T cell receptor beta chains below, sequenced in a study of CD8+CD57+ T cells in acquired aplastic anemia. The study profiled TCR beta VDJ and CDR3 using genomic DNA as template. TCRdb reprocessed the reads with MiXCR, giving one entry per CDR3 protein. The sample contains some 16,000 distinct CDR3 sequences, under 40% of which appear only once. For sequencing, patients were chosen who had shown expansion of CD8+CD57+ cells by flow cytometry. Study-wide points: The authors found lower diversity in patient CD8+CD57+ cells than in total CD4+ and CD8+ pools.

No antigen has been identified for these receptors. The sequencing sample was made of CD8+CD57+ T cells sorted from PBMCs. Subset denoted: bead-enriched CD8+CD57+ effector memory T cells from SAA patients. Source of these receptors: a human donor with aplastic anemia.

The chain has TRBV5-5 and TRBJ1-1; D is unresolved. The CDR3 is 14 residues long. V was clipped by 4 bases and J by 1 base, with 11 bases between them. Looked up from germline, CDR1 is SGHKS and CDR2 is YYEKEE (reference sequence). This CDR3 reads CASSQEAANTEAFF. The CDR3 DNA follows: TGTGCCAGCAGCCAAGAGGCAGCGAACACTGAAGCTTTCTTT.

A few counts support this clonotype. The rearrangement joins TRBV7-6 to TRBJ2-1; 7 bases agree with TRBD1. Germline V gene data show CDR1 as SGHVS and CDR2 as FNYEAQ. The CDR3 sequence is 17 residues long. With 1 base clipped from V and 0 bases from J, the junction kept 6 bases outside the gene matches. The CDR3 is CASSLVPTGISYNEQFF. The CDR3 DNA sequence: TGTGCCAGCAGCTTAGTTCCGACAGGGATCTCCTACAATGAGCAGTTCTTC.

This clonotype has at least ten counts. This sequence joins TRBV12-3 or TRBV12-4 and TRBJ2-2; D is unclear. Trimming took 5 bases from V and 2 from J, leaving 12 bases between them. This CDR3 spans 15 amino acids. The CDR3 here is CASSPSGQNTGELFF. CDR3 DNA sequence: TGTGCCAGCAGTCCCTCCGGGCAAAACACCGGGGAGCTGTTTTTT.

This chain uses TRBV19 with TRBJ1-5; D remains unclear. Germline V gives CDR1 LNHDA, CDR2 SQIVND (reference sequence). The CDR3 totals 13 residues. Deletions cut 10 bases from V and 2 bases from J, with 12 bases between. The CDR3, as DNA: TGTGCCACCAGGTGGAGGGGCAATCAGCCCCAGCATTTT. Translated, it gives CATRWRGNQPQHF.

This clonotype was seen only a few times. A much larger clone lies a single base off, so this may be a read error. For the CDR3, the DNA is TGTGCCAGCAGCGTCGGAGCGGGGGACATTGAGCAGTTCTTC. It yields the protein CASSVGAGDIEQFF. The chain uses TRBV7-3 and TRBJ2-1; 8 positions match TRBD2. Trimming removed 5 bases from V and 9 bases from J; junction bases left unmatched: 9. Germline loops: CDR1 SGHTA, CDR2 FQGTGA. This CDR3 spans 14 amino acids.

This clonotype was observed a few times. The chain uses TRBV7-6 and TRBJ2-7, with 9 bases lining up with TRBD2. J gave up 6 bases and V 3 bases, and 9 bases lay outside the gene matches. This CDR3 has 15 residues. Germline CDR1 SGHVS, CDR2 FNYEAQ. The CDR3 sequence: CASSFGTSSTCEQYF. The CDR3 DNA reads TGTGCCAGCAGCTTCGGGACTAGCAGTACCTGCGAGCAGTACTTC.

The chain joins TRBV19 to TRBJ1-5; TRBD1 agrees at 8 bases. The CDR3 loop spans 14 amino acids. The germline gives CDR1 LNHDA, CDR2 SQIVND (reference sequence). J was trimmed by 5 bases and V by 4 bases; bases with no gene match: 4. The CDR3 nucleotides read TGTGCCAGTAGTACCGGGACAGGTCATCAGCCCCAGCATTTT. The encoded protein is CASSTGTGHQPQHF.

This chain uses TRBV7-3 with TRBJ2-7, with 7 bases aligning to TRBD1. The V gene end was trimmed by 6 bases and the J gene end by 1 base; junction bases not matched to a gene: 3. The CDR3 loop spans 13 amino acids. Germline loops: CDR1 SGHTA, CDR2 FQGTGA. CDR3 loop: CASSRDRSYEQYF. CDR3 DNA sequence: TGTGCCAGCAGTCGGGACAGATCCTACGAGCAGTACTTC. Complete variable domain (other parts from reference TRBV7-3 and TRBJ2-7): GAGVSQTPSNKVTEKGKYVELRCDPISGHTALYWYRQSLGQGPEFLIYFQGTGAADDSGLPNDRFFAVRPEGSVSTLKIQRTERGDSAVYLCASSRDRSYEQYFGPGTRLTVT.

A few counts support this clonotype. The J gene is TRBJ1-3, the V gene TRBV4-1; D remains unclear. Per germline, CDR1 MGHRA and CDR2 YSYEKL. The V gene lost 1 base and the J gene lost 0 bases, with 7 bases spanning the gap. The CDR3 extends over 15 amino acids. The CDR3 loop is CASSQGVGSGNTIYF. In DNA form, the CDR3 reads TGCGCCAGCAGCCAAGGCGTTGGCTCTGGAAACACCATATATTTT.

The V and J genes are TRBV7-8 and TRBJ2-6, with D uncertain. The ends were cut back, 6 bases at V and 0 bases at J, with 9 bases in the middle. The length of the CDR3 is 15 residues. Per germline, CDR1 SGHVS and CDR2 FQNEAQ. The CDR3: CASSQRNSGANVLTF. The CDR3 DNA sequence: TGTGCCAGCAGTCAACGTAACTCTGGGGCCAACGTCCTGACTTTC.

This clonotype has just a few counts. The CDR3 reads CASSLGVEAFF. CDR3 nucleotide sequence: TGTGCCAGCAGCTTGGGGGTAGAAGCTTTCTTT. The chain couples TRBV7-2 to TRBJ1-1, with TRBD1 as a possible D gene (5 bases). The germline V gene has CDR1 SGHTA and CDR2 FQGNSA. The CDR3 is 11 amino acids. V gave up 3 bases and J gave up 8 bases, with 7 bases separating them.

This clonotype was found a few times. CDR3 residues: CATSSSSSIGTGNYEQYF. CDR3 sequence (DNA): TGTGCCACCAGCAGCTCCAGTTCTATAGGGACCGGTAACTACGAGCAGTACTTC. The rearrangement links TRBV15 to TRBJ2-7; either TRBD1 or TRBD2 may supply D (5 bases each). The CDR3 runs to 18 residues. Germline CDR1 LNHNV, CDR2 YYDKDF (reference sequence). Trimming left V 3 bases short and J 3 bases short, with 24 bases between.

The chain recombines TRBV7-4 with TRBJ1-3; D perhaps matches TRBD1 (5 bases). The CDR3 loop spans 15 amino acids. Germline CDR1 and CDR2: SGHVT and SQSDAQ. Trimming pared 8 bases from V and 4 bases from J, leaving 18 bases between. CDR3 DNA sequence: TGTGCCAGCTCCTCGGGGGATACTTCGGGAAACACCATATATTTT. Translation gives CASSSGDTSGNTIYF.

The chain couples TRBV6-5 to TRBJ2-7, with D possibly being TRBD2 (5 bases). The germline gives CDR1 MNHEY, CDR2 SVGAGI. Deletions cut 0 bases from V and 7 bases from J, with 13 bases between. CDR3 length: 14 residues. For the CDR3, the DNA is TGTGCCAGCAGTTACTCCAGTCTCCGGGGAGAGCAGTACTTC. Amino acids: CASSYSSLRGEQYF.

The gene calls are TRBV7-6 and TRBJ2-1; D is possibly TRBD1 or TRBD2 (6 bases each). V was pared by 1 base and J by 3 bases, with 10 bases between. The CDR3 consists of 15 residues. Germline V lookup: CDR1 SGHVS, CDR2 FNYEAQ. The DNA of the CDR3 is TGTGCCAGCAGCTTAGATGGGGGGCTCTACAATGAGCAGTTCTTC. It translates to CASSLDGGLYNEQFF.

This clonotype was observed many times. V gene TRBV4-1 combines with J gene TRBJ1-1, with D perhaps TRBD1 (5 bases). Germline values: CDR1 MGHRA, CDR2 YSYEKL. This CDR3 is 16 amino acids long. V was shortened by 4 bases and J by 2 bases, with 17 bases between the two germline ends. CDR3 nucleotide sequence: TGCGCCAGCAGCCGGGAAAGGGACCGACTTAACACTGAAGCTTTCTTT. The encoded protein is CASSRERDRLNTEAFF.

This clonotype was observed a few times. V and J are TRBV24-1 and TRBJ2-7, with D possibly matching TRBD1 (5 bases). The germline V and J ends were trimmed by 3 bases and 2 bases, with 16 bases remaining between them. Per the germline V gene, CDR1 is KGHDR and CDR2 is SFDVKD. CDR3 length: 16 residues. The CDR3 DNA reads TGTGCCACCAGTGATCCGATTCAGGGATCCCCCTACGAGCAGTACGTC. Translated, it gives CATSDPIQGSPYEQYV.

The chain couples TRBV20-1 to TRBJ2-2, with 10 nucleotides matching TRBD1. This CDR3 is built from 16 residues. CDR1 DFQATT and CDR2 SNEGSKA come from the germline V gene (reference sequence). Germline trimming cut 1 base from V and 3 bases from J; bases unmatched to any gene: 5. The CDR3, as DNA: TGCAGTGCTAGAGTGACCGGGACAGGGGACACCGGGGAGCTGTTTTTT. Amino acids: CSARVTGTGDTGELFF.